The 27 T cell receptor beta chains below come from one sample, sequenced in a study of T cells after somatic rescue of genetic block (dated by TCRdb to about 2020). The receptor library was made with the immunoSEQ multiplex PCR assay. In its TCRdb copy, this immuneACCESS table keeps in-frame sequences only and misses some clones. Where compared with another copy, unresolved V genes explain less than half of these, and the others have no known cause. Present in this sample are over 55,000 clones, 90% to 95% of which were seen just once. Together, the top ten hold around 3% of the sample. Specimen: peripheral blood mononuclear cells (PBMCs). Source of these receptors: a man aged 40-49 years.

DNA for the CDR3: TGCGCCAGCAGCTTAAGTGCTGGAAACACCATATATTTT. It encodes CASSLSAGNTIYF. This chain links TRBV5-1 with TRBJ1-3; no definite D call. Germline V CDR1 and CDR2: SGHRS, YFSETQ. Trimming cost V 2 bases and J 2 bases, with 5 bases left between them. The length of the CDR3 is 13 residues.

V gene TRBV10-2 combines with J gene TRBJ1-6; TRBD1 is a possible D gene (5 bases). This CDR3 contains 15 residues. Trimming shortened V by 0 bases and J by 6 bases, and 9 bases separated the two germline ends. CDR1 and CDR2 from the germline V gene are WSHSY and SAAADI. CDR3 DNA: TGCGCCAGCAGTGAGTCGCCAGGGTCTAATTCACCCCTCCACTTT. It codes for CASSESPGSNSPLHF.

The chain links TRBV7-6 to TRBJ2-2, with a weak D call TRBD1 (5 bases). The CDR3 loop spans 14 amino acids. With 4 bases removed from V and 4 bases from J, the gap between germline ends came to 10 bases. Germline V gene data show CDR1 as SGHVS and CDR2 as FNYEAQ. This chain's CDR3 is CASSSSGSTGELFF. In DNA, the CDR3 is TGTGCCAGCAGCTCATCAGGGTCCACCGGGGAGCTGTTTTTT. Looking up the rest from reference TRBV7-6 and TRBJ2-2 gives the full variable domain: GAGVSQSPRYKVTKRGQDVALRCDPISGHVSLYWYRQALGQGPEFLTYFNYEAQQDKSGLPNDRFSAERPEGSISTLTIQRTEQRDSAMYRCASSSSGSTGELFFGEGSRLTVL.

A single count supports this clone. The chain links TRBV7-2 to TRBJ2-5; D perhaps matches TRBD2 (6 bases). This CDR3 contains 14 residues. V lost 5 bases to trimming and J lost 5 bases, with 15 bases between them. Germline CDR1 SGHTA, CDR2 FQGNSA. CDR3 DNA: TGTGCCAGCAGCCGGGTCTCGGAGGGTGAGACCCAGTACTTC. Its protein is CASSRVSEGETQYF.

The gene calls are TRBV19 and TRBJ2-1; D possibly corresponds to TRBD1 (5 bases). V lost 3 bases and J lost 9, with 9 bases in between. This CDR3 is 12 amino acids long. Per the germline V gene, CDR1 is LNHDA and CDR2 is SQIVND (reference sequence). CDR3 region: CASSMGLVEQFF. The CDR3 region has the DNA TGTGCCAGTAGTATGGGGCTCGTTGAGCAGTTCTTC. Complete variable domain (other parts from reference TRBV19 and TRBJ2-1): DGGITQSPKYLFRKEGQNVTLSCEQNLNHDAMYWYRQDPGQGLRLIYYSQIVNDFQKGDIAEGYSVSREKKESFPLTVTSAQKNPTAFYLCASSMGLVEQFFGPGTRLTVL.

The chain carries TRBV15 and TRBJ2-7, with TRBD2 matching 7 bases. Per germline, CDR1 LNHNV and CDR2 YYDKDF (reference sequence). Losses at the gene ends were 3 bases for V and 1 base for J; bases not matched to a gene: 6. The CDR3 consists of 15 residues. CDR3 bases: TGTGCCACCAGCAGGGGGCAGGGAGGGTCCTACGAGCAGTACTTC. This sequence encodes CATSRGQGGSYEQYF.

The chain employs TRBV4-1 and TRBJ2-7, with 7 bases matching TRBD2. Germline CDR1 is MGHRA and CDR2 is YSYEKL. The CDR3 sequence is 13 residues long. V dropped 1 base and J dropped 5; count of bases not matched to a gene: 2. The CDR3 here is CASSQGTSHEQYF. For the CDR3, the DNA is TGCGCCAGCAGCCAAGGGACTAGTCACGAGCAGTACTTC.

This clone was detected once. V and J are TRBV7-9 and TRBJ2-1; 14 bases are shared with TRBD2. Trimming took 5 bases from V and 9 from J; bases not matched to a gene: 12. This CDR3 is 17 amino acids long. Germline assignment: CDR1 SEHNR and CDR2 FQNEAQ (reference sequence). CDR3 residues: CASSPPRTSGRKVEQFF. The DNA of the CDR3 is TGTGCCAGCAGCCCGCCCCGGACTAGCGGGAGGAAGGTTGAGCAGTTCTTC.

The chain links TRBV7-2 to TRBJ2-1; D is possibly TRBD1 (6 bases). In germline, CDR1 is SGHTA, CDR2 FQGNSA. V was cut by 5 bases and J by 8 bases, with 13 bases left in between. This CDR3 spans 13 amino acids. The DNA for the CDR3 is TGTGCCAGCAGCCCAGGGCCAGGGGATGAGCAGTTCTTC. Its translation is CASSPGPGDEQFF.

This chain connects TRBV5-8 to TRBJ2-7; 10 bases align to TRBD2. Looked up from germline, CDR1 is SGHTS and CDR2 is YDEGEE. This CDR3 region has 15 residues. Trimming at V came to 4 bases and at J to 7 bases, leaving 11 bases not matched to a gene. Here the CDR3 DNA reads TGTGCCAGCAGCCGGCTAGCGGGAGACTTGTGGGAGCAGTACTTC. It codes for CASSRLAGDLWEQYF.

This chain links TRBV6-1 with TRBJ1-5, with D perhaps matching TRBD1 (6 bases). The CDR3 is 13 residues long. Trimming shortened V by 6 bases and J by 6 bases, and 12 bases separated the two germline ends. Germline-derived CDR1 and CDR2 are MNHNS and SASEGT. The CDR3 region has the DNA TGTGCCAGCAGGGACAGTGGGGCTCAGCCCCAGCATTTT. The encoded protein is CASRDSGAQPQHF.

The chain carries TRBV27 and TRBJ2-7; the match to TRBD2 covers 7 bases. The CDR3 totals 15 residues. Germline V gene lookup returns CDR1 MNHEY and CDR2 SMNVEV (reference sequence). J lost 2 bases, V lost 1 base, and 5 bases had no gene match. CDR3 DNA: TGTGCCAGCAGTTTATACGGGGGAGGGACCTACGAGCAGTACTTC. This gives the protein CASSLYGGGTYEQYF.

This chain joins TRBV5-1 and TRBJ1-1; D remains ambiguous. Trimming took 0 bases from V and 0 from J, leaving 6 bases between them. The CDR3 loop spans 14 amino acids. CDR1 SGHRS and CDR2 YFSETQ come from the germline V gene. CDR3 DNA: TGCGCCAGCAGCTTGGACGGCTTGAACACTGAAGCTTTCTTT. This gives the protein CASSLDGLNTEAFF.

The chain employs TRBV5-1 and TRBJ2-6; unclear D gene. V shed 5 bases and J shed 1 base, with 7 bases lying between them. Germline CDR1 is SGHRS and CDR2 is YFSETQ. The CDR3 covers 14 residues. The CDR3 sequence is CASRDGSGANVLTF. Written as DNA, the CDR3 is TGCGCCAGCAGGGACGGTTCTGGGGCCAACGTCCTGACTTTC.

The chain combines TRBV28 with TRBJ2-2, with D unresolved. V lost 6 bases and J lost 6, with 11 bases in between. Germline CDR1 and CDR2: MDHEN and SYDVKM. There are 13 residues in the CDR3. The CDR3 loop reads CASRSTLPGELFF. As DNA, the CDR3 is TGTGCCAGCAGGTCCACCCTGCCCGGGGAGCTGTTTTTT. Full variable domain (outside the CDR3, taken from reference TRBV28 and TRBJ2-2): DVKVTQSSRYLVKRTGEKVFLECVQDMDHENMFWYRQDPGLGLRLIYFSYDVKMKEKGDIPEGYSVSREKKERFSLILESASTNQTSMYLCASRSTLPGELFFGEGSRLTVL.

This chain joins TRBV5-6 and TRBJ2-3; D uncertain. The germline V gene has CDR1 SGHDT and CDR2 YYEEEE. V was trimmed by 4 bases and J by 2 bases, leaving 11 bases between them. This CDR3 is built from 14 residues. In DNA form, the CDR3 reads TGTGCCAGCAGCCCCGCCTACAACACAGATACGCAGTATTTT. It translates to CASSPAYNTDTQYF.

J is TRBJ2-1 and V is TRBV7-2, with D tentatively TRBD1 or TRBD2 (5 bases each). Trimming pared 4 bases from V and 2 bases from J, leaving 12 bases between. This CDR3 comprises 15 residues. Germline V CDR1 and CDR2: SGHTA, FQGNSA. DNA for the CDR3: TGTGCCAGCAGCTACCGGGACCCTACCTACAATGAGCAGTTCTTC. Its translation: CASSYRDPTYNEQFF.

V gene TRBV10-2 combines with J gene TRBJ2-5; the D is unclear. Trimming pared 6 bases from V and 14 bases from J, leaving 16 bases between. The CDR3 runs 11 residues. Germline V gives CDR1 WSHSY, CDR2 SAAADI. The CDR3 sequence is CASSIGPMSYF. The CDR3 bases are TGCGCCAGCAGCATAGGCCCAATGAGCTACTTC.

This clone was recorded once. J is TRBJ1-2 and V is TRBV7-8, with D possibly being TRBD1 (6 bases). Germline CDR1 and CDR2: SGHVS and FQNEAQ. The CDR3 has 14 residues. Trimming pared 5 bases from V and 4 bases from J, leaving 14 bases between. The CDR3: CASSVYRDGYGYTF. Here the CDR3 DNA reads TGTGCCAGCAGCGTATACAGGGATGGCTATGGCTACACCTTC.

This chain links TRBV9 with TRBJ2-1; no clear D. The CDR3 runs to 14 residues. Germline values: CDR1 SGDLS, CDR2 YYNGEE. V was cut by 1 base and J by 9 bases, with 14 bases left in between. The CDR3 DNA sequence: TGTGCCAGCAGCGTACCTCCCCGTATCGGTGAGCAGTTCTTC. Amino acid sequence: CASSVPPRIGEQFF.

This chain links TRBV5-1 with TRBJ2-3, with 10 bases that match TRBD2. J was trimmed by 3 bases and V by 0 bases; bases with no gene match: 16. This CDR3 has 20 residues. Looked up from germline, CDR1 is SGHRS and CDR2 is YFSETQ. Here the CDR3 reads CASSLAAIGAAGGITDTQYF. CDR3 sequence (DNA): TGCGCCAGCAGCTTGGCCGCAATTGGAGCAGCGGGAGGGATTACAGATACGCAGTATTTT.

The rearrangement joins TRBV6-1 to TRBJ2-3, with D possibly being TRBD2 (6 bases). From germline, CDR1 is MNHNS and CDR2 SASEGT. The CDR3 consists of 16 residues. Trimming pared 0 bases from V and 8 bases from J, leaving 18 bases between. CDR3 protein: CASSEAQTSPGVTQYF. The CDR3 DNA sequence: TGTGCCAGCAGTGAAGCGCAAACTAGCCCCGGGGTTACGCAGTATTTT.

V gene TRBV18 combines with J gene TRBJ1-2; no definite D call. The CDR3 extends over 16 amino acids. Germline V lookup: CDR1 KGHSH, CDR2 LQKENI. Trimming cost V 2 bases and J 2 bases, with 15 bases left between them. The CDR3 coding sequence is TGTGCCAGCTCACCAACGGTTAAGGTTACGAACTATGGCTACACCTTC. The encoded protein is CASSPTVKVTNYGYTF.

This chain's CDR3 is CASSDGTGLYEQYF. The DNA of the CDR3 is TGTGCCAGCAGCGACGGGACAGGGCTGTACGAGCAGTACTTC. The J gene is TRBJ2-7, the V gene TRBV5-6; the match to TRBD1 covers 9 bases. Germline CDR1 SGHDT, CDR2 YYEEEE. The CDR3 has 14 residues. V dropped 4 bases and J dropped 4; count of bases not matched to a gene: 6.

This chain links TRBV16 with TRBJ2-1; D is ambiguous. The CDR3 is 11 residues long. Germline-derived CDR1 and CDR2 are KGHSY and FQNENV. Trimming left V 4 bases short and J 9 bases short, with 7 bases between. The CDR3 sequence is CASSRSPEQFF. DNA for the CDR3: TGTGCCAGCAGCCGGAGCCCTGAGCAGTTCTTC.

The chain couples TRBV6-6 to TRBJ2-5, with D tentatively TRBD1 (5 bases). V was pared by 2 bases and J by 5 bases, with 12 bases between. This CDR3 has 14 residues. The V gene's germline CDR1 is MNHNY and CDR2 SVGAGI (reference sequence). The CDR3 here is CASSYGPGMETQYF. The CDR3 coding sequence is TGTGCCAGCAGTTACGGTCCAGGGATGGAGACCCAGTACTTC.

The chain carries TRBV6-5 and TRBJ2-1, with a tentative D call TRBD2 (5 bases). Germline CDR1 reads MNHEY; CDR2 reads SVGAGI. The CDR3 length is 12 residues. Trimming pared 5 bases from V and 9 bases from J, leaving 11 bases between. The CDR3 spells CASSPLAGEQFF. CDR3 coding DNA: TGTGCCAGCAGTCCCCTAGCTGGTGAGCAGTTCTTC.